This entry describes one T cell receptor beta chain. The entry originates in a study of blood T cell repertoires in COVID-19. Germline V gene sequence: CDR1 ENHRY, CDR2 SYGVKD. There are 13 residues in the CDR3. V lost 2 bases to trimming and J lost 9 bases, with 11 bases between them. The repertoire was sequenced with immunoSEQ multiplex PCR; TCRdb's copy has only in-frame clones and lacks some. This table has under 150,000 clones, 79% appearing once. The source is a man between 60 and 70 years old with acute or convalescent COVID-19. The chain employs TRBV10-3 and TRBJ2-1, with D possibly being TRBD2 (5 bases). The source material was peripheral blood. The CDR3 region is CAISEKEGGEQFF. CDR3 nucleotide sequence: TGTGCCATCAGTGAGAAAGAGGGCGGTGAGCAGTTCTTC.